This TCR beta chain came from a study of blood T cell repertoires in COVID-19. Study in general: Sources were T cells, B-cell-depleted T cells, or PBMCs; the material itself was cDNA or gDNA.

Cohort assignment relied on participant-reported clinical history. Method: immunoSEQ multiplex PCR; TCRdb's copy keeps in-frame clones and lacks some. The table records 250,000 to 300,000 clones, around 90% of them present only once. Trimming removed 6 bases from V and 4 bases from J; junction bases left unmatched: 6. From germline, CDR1 is MNHEY and CDR2 SVGEGT. The CDR3 extends over 15 amino acids. The chain recombines TRBV6-2 or TRBV6-3 with TRBJ2-7, with 13 positions matching TRBD2. Sequenced material: PBMCs or T cells enriched from blood (not recorded which). This TCR was sampled from a woman in her 30s who had recovered from COVID-19. CDR3 nucleotide sequence: TGTGCCAGCAGCGGGACTAGCGGGACAGCTTACGAGCAGTACTTC. It translates to CASSGTSGTAYEQYF.